The rows below give T cell receptor beta chains drawn from one sample of a study of cytomegalovirus exposure and HLA in healthy donors. The assay was immunoSEQ multiplex PCR, and TCRdb's table has in-frame clones only and misses some. The sample lists roughly 300,000 clones; 86% were seen once. Sequencing used PBMCs. All receptors come from a woman in her late teens or twenties in good health and CMV-seronegative. CDR3s include the opening cysteine and the closing phenylalanine or tryptophan. Each record gives: CDR3 DNA, CDR3 protein, CDR3 length, V gene, D gene, J gene, clone size. The D gene is left open where the match is weak. Clone sizes are given selectively: once, few, many, or a class where the clone is expanded.

cdr3_nt: TGTGCCAGCAGTTACCTAGCGGGAGATTGGTACAATGAGCAGTTCTTC
cdr3_aa: CASSYLAGDWYNEQFF
cdr3_length: 16
v_call: TRBV6-6
d_call: TRBD2
j_call: TRBJ2-1
clone_size: NA

cdr3_nt: TGTGCCAGCAGTTTAAGCAGGGGCTACGAGCAGTACTTC
cdr3_aa: CASSLSRGYEQYF
cdr3_length: 13
v_call: TRBV27
d_call: NA
j_call: TRBJ2-7
clone_size: NA

cdr3_nt: TGTGCCAGCAGTCCCATAAACATTCAGTACTTC
cdr3_aa: CASSPINIQYF
cdr3_length: 11
v_call: TRBV27
d_call: NA
j_call: TRBJ2-4
clone_size: NA

cdr3_nt: TGTGCCAGCAGCCCAGTCGAGCGGGACTACGAGCAGTACTTC
cdr3_aa: CASSPVERDYEQYF
cdr3_length: 14
v_call: TRBV27
d_call: TRBD2
j_call: TRBJ2-7
clone_size: NA

cdr3_nt: TGTGCCAGCAGCTTAACAGCGGCGGGAGGGCCCCTCTCCTACAATGAGCAGTTCTTC
cdr3_aa: CASSLTAAGGPLSYNEQFF
cdr3_length: 19
v_call: TRBV7-3
d_call: TRBD2
j_call: TRBJ2-1
clone_size: NA

cdr3_nt: TGTGCCAGCAGCCGACCCCGGGACAGGGCTAATGAGCAGTTCTTC
cdr3_aa: CASSRPRDRANEQFF
cdr3_length: 15
v_call: TRBV6-6
d_call: TRBD1
j_call: TRBJ2-1
clone_size: NA

cdr3_nt: TGCGCCAGTCGAGGACAGACTTTGGCAGATACGCAGTATTTT
cdr3_aa: CASRGQTLADTQYF
cdr3_length: 14
v_call: TRBV5-1
d_call: NA
j_call: TRBJ2-3
clone_size: NA

cdr3_nt: TGCAGCGTTGAAGAAGACCGGGGACAGGGGAGCACCTATGGCTACACCTTC
cdr3_aa: CSVEEDRGQGSTYGYTF
cdr3_length: 17
v_call: TRBV29-1
d_call: TRBD1
j_call: TRBJ1-2
clone_size: NA

cdr3_nt: TGCGCCAGCAGCTTGGATCCAACAGCTAATGAAAAACTGTTTTTT
cdr3_aa: CASSLDPTANEKLFF
cdr3_length: 15
v_call: TRBV5-1
d_call: NA
j_call: TRBJ1-4
clone_size: NA

cdr3_nt: TGTGCCAGCAGTTTATCCGGGACAGTGAACTATGGCTACACCTTC
cdr3_aa: CASSLSGTVNYGYTF
cdr3_length: 15
v_call: TRBV27
d_call: TRBD1
j_call: TRBJ1-2
clone_size: NA

cdr3_nt: TGTGCCAGCAGCTTGGCGGTTGATTCGGGGAGCCCTTATGGCTACACCTTC
cdr3_aa: CASSLAVDSGSPYGYTF
cdr3_length: 17
v_call: TRBV5-8
d_call: NA
j_call: TRBJ1-2
clone_size: NA

cdr3_nt: TGTGCCACCAGCAGAGACAGGGCCGGGGAGCTGTTTTTT
cdr3_aa: CATSRDRAGELFF
cdr3_length: 13
v_call: TRBV15
d_call: NA
j_call: TRBJ2-2
clone_size: NA

cdr3_nt: TGTGCCAGCTCTCTTGGCACAGGGAGCTACGAGCAGTACTTC
cdr3_aa: CASSLGTGSYEQYF
cdr3_length: 14
v_call: TRBV18
d_call: NA
j_call: TRBJ2-7
clone_size: NA

cdr3_nt: TGTGCCACCACCAGGGGTAACAATGAGCAGTTCTTC
cdr3_aa: CATTRGNNEQFF
cdr3_length: 12
v_call: TRBV6-5
d_call: NA
j_call: TRBJ2-1
clone_size: once

cdr3_nt: TGTGCCATCAGTGAGTCGAGAGGGGGCGCGAACACTGAAGCTTTCTTT
cdr3_aa: CAISESRGGANTEAFF
cdr3_length: 16
v_call: TRBV10-3
d_call: TRBD1
j_call: TRBJ1-1
clone_size: once

cdr3_nt: TGTGCCAGCAGTCACGACAGGGAACCCGAGCAGTACTTC
cdr3_aa: CASSHDREPEQYF
cdr3_length: 13
v_call: TRBV5-6
d_call: TRBD1
j_call: TRBJ2-7
clone_size: NA

cdr3_nt: TGTGCCAGCAGCCAAGACGTTATAGCCACAGATACGCAGTATTTT
cdr3_aa: CASSQDVIATDTQYF
cdr3_length: 15
v_call: TRBV4-2
d_call: NA
j_call: TRBJ2-3
clone_size: NA

cdr3_nt: TGTGCCAGCAGCTTTTCTTACTCTGGAAACACCATATATTTT
cdr3_aa: CASSFSYSGNTIYF
cdr3_length: 14
v_call: TRBV7-2
d_call: NA
j_call: TRBJ1-3
clone_size: NA

cdr3_nt: TGTGCCAGCAGCTTAGCGGAGGGACCGAACTACGAGCAGTACTTC
cdr3_aa: CASSLAEGPNYEQYF
cdr3_length: 15
v_call: TRBV7-6
d_call: NA
j_call: TRBJ2-7
clone_size: NA

cdr3_nt: TGCGCCAGTTCAATTCTGGGACAGAACACCGGGGAGCTGTTTTTT
cdr3_aa: CASSILGQNTGELFF
cdr3_length: 15
v_call: TRBV5-1
d_call: NA
j_call: TRBJ2-2
clone_size: NA

cdr3_nt: TGTGCCAGCAGCCGGGGGGGCCCAAGAAGCGCAGATACGCAGTATTTT
cdr3_aa: CASSRGGPRSADTQYF
cdr3_length: 16
v_call: TRBV7-9
d_call: TRBD2
j_call: TRBJ2-3
clone_size: NA